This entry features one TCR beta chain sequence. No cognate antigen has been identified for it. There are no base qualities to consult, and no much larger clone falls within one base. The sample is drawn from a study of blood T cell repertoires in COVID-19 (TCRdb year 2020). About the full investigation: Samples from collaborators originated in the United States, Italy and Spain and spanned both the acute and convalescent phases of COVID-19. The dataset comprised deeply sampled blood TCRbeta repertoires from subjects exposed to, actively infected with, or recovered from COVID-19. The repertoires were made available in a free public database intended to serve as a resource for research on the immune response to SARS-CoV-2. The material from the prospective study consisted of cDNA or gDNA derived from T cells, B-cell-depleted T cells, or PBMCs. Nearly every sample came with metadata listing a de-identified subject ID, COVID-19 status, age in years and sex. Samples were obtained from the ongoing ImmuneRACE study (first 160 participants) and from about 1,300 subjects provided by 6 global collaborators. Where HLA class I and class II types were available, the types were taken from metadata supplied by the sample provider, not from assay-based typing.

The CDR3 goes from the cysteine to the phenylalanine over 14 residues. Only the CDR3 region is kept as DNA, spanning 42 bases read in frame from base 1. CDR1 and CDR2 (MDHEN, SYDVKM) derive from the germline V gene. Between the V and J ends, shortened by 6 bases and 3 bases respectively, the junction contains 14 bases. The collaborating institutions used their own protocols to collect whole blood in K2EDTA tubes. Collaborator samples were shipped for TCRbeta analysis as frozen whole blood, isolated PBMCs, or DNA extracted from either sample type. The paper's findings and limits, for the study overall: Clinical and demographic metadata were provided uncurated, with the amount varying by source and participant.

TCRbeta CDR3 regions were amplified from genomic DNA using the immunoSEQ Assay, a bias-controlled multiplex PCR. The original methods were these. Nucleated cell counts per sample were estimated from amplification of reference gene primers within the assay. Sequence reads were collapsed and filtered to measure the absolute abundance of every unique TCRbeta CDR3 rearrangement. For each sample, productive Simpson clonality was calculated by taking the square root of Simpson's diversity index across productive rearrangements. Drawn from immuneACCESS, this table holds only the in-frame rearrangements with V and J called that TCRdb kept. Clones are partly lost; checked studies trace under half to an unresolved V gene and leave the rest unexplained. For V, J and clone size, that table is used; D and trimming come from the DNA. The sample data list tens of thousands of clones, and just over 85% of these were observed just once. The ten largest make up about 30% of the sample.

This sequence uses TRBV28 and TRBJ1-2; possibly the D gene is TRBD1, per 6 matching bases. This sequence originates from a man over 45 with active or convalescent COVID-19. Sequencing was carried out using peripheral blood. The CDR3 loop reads CASRVPGGDYGYTF. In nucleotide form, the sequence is TGTGCCAGCAGGGTCCCGGGGGGCGACTATGGCTACACCTTC.